What follows are 16 T cell receptor beta chains derived from one specimen sequenced in a study of blood T cell repertoires in COVID-19. Assay used: immunoSEQ multiplex PCR; TCRdb lists only in-frame clones, some missing. There are fewer than 120,000 clones in the sample; nearly 80% occur only once, and 16% lies in the top ten. Sequences were obtained from peripheral blood. Receptors were obtained from a woman aged 80 or over with active or convalescent COVID-19.

The rearrangement links TRBV18 to TRBJ2-7; D possibly corresponds to TRBD2 (5 bases). The CDR3 runs 15 residues. The germline gives CDR1 KGHSH, CDR2 LQKENI. Trimming took 3 bases from V and 3 from J, leaving 15 bases between them. As DNA, the CDR3 is TGTGCCAGCTCACCGTTAGAGGGAATTGTCTACGAGCAGTACTTC. It translates to CASSPLEGIVYEQYF.

The chain links TRBV14 to TRBJ2-1; the match to TRBD2 covers 7 bases. This CDR3 region has 15 residues. V shed 0 bases and J 7 bases; nucleotides not matched to a gene: 6. CDR1 is SGHDN and CDR2 is FVKESK in the germline V gene. The CDR3 DNA reads as TGTGCCAGCAGCCAAGATCGACTAGCTGGTAATGAGCAGTTCTTC. This gives the protein CASSQDRLAGNEQFF.

J is TRBJ1-1 and V is TRBV7-3; 7 bases are shared with TRBD1. Germline V gene data show CDR1 as SGHTA and CDR2 as FQGTGA. Unmatched junction bases numbered 10, after V lost 4 bases and J lost 11 bases. The CDR3 totals 13 residues. CDR3 bases: TGTGCCAGCAGCTCTCGACAGGGCGCGGTGGCTTTCTTT. It codes for CASSSRQGAVAFF.

The chain employs TRBV4-1 and TRBJ2-7; maybe TRBD2 (5 bases). The germline CDR1 and CDR2 sequences are MGHRA and YSYEKL. V lost 0 bases, J lost 0 bases, and 18 bases lay in between. This CDR3 comprises 18 residues. CDR3 in DNA: TGCGCCAGCAGCCAAGATATTACGAGCGGAGGAGTCTCCTACGAGCAGTACTTC. Translated, it gives CASSQDITSGGVSYEQYF.

The chain employs TRBV11-1 and TRBJ2-3, with 8 bases identical to TRBD1. This CDR3 contains 16 residues. The trim removed 5 bases at V and 3 bases at J, leaving 10 bases unmatched. Germline V lookup: CDR1 SGHAT, CDR2 FQDESV (reference sequence). CDR3 DNA: TGTGCCAGCAGCCCACCGTTAGGGACAGGAACAGATACGCAGTATTTT. It is translated as CASSPPLGTGTDTQYF. Based on the CDR3 plus reference TRBV11-1 and TRBJ2-3, the full variable domain is EAEVAQSPRYKITEKSQAVAFWCDPISGHATLYWYRQILGQGPELLVQFQDESVVDDSQLPKDRFSAERLKGVDSTLKIQPAELGDSAMYLCASSPPLGTGTDTQYFGPGTRLTVL.

This clone was detected once. This chain uses TRBV2 with TRBJ1-5, with D unclear. The V end lost 0 bases, the J end lost 0 bases, and 12 bases lay between the germline ends. This CDR3 contains 17 residues. The germline gives CDR1 SNHLY, CDR2 FYNNEI. CDR3 protein: CASSEAGTANSNQPQHF. CDR3 nucleotide sequence: TGTGCCAGCAGTGAAGCGGGCACGGCAAATAGCAATCAGCCCCAGCATTTT. Together with reference TRBV2 and TRBJ1-5, the CDR3 gives the full variable domain: EPEVTQTPSHQVTQMGQEVILRCVPISNHLYFYWYRQILGQKVEFLVSFYNNEISEKSEIFDDQFSVERPDGSNFTLKIRSTKLEDSAMYFCASSEAGTANSNQPQHFGDGTRLSIL.

This sequence joins TRBV29-1 and TRBJ2-5, with 7 bases that match TRBD1. This CDR3 has 13 amino acids. Germline CDR1 SQVTM, CDR2 ANQGSEA. V shed 5 bases, J shed 2 bases, and the junction held 5 bases outside the gene matches. The CDR3 coding sequence is TGCAGCGTTCGCAGGGGGACGCAAGAGACCCAGTACTTC. This encodes CSVRRGTQETQYF.

V and J are TRBV5-1 and TRBJ1-1, with 10 bases fitting TRBD1. CDR3 length: 15 residues. V lost 4 bases to trimming and J lost 2 bases; unmatched junction nucleotides: 5. Germline CDR1 and CDR2: SGHRS and YFSETQ. This CDR3 reads CASSMGQGINTEAFF. Written as DNA, the CDR3 is TGCGCCAGCAGCATGGGACAGGGGATTAACACTGAAGCTTTCTTT.

The chain uses TRBV5-1 and TRBJ2-2; possibly TRBD1 for D (5 bases). The CDR3 sequence is 18 residues long. V shed 4 bases and J shed 2 bases, with 21 bases lying between them. The germline gives CDR1 SGHRS, CDR2 YFSETQ. As DNA, the CDR3 is TGCGCCAGCAGCGCAGGATTGTGGGGCACCTTCAACACCGGGGAGCTGTTTTTT. This encodes CASSAGLWGTFNTGELFF.

This clone was recorded a few times. The chain uses TRBV5-4 and TRBJ2-2; maybe TRBD2 (5 bases). The CDR3 is made up of 16 amino acids. V was shortened by 5 bases and J by 2 bases, with 16 bases between the two germline ends. Germline V gene data show CDR1 as SGHNT and CDR2 as YYREEE (reference sequence). The chain's CDR3 is CASRRPSADNTGELFF. Here the CDR3 DNA reads TGTGCCAGCAGGCGCCCCTCAGCGGATAACACCGGGGAGCTGTTTTTT.

The rearrangement uses TRBV6-2 or TRBV6-3 and TRBJ2-2; 11 nucleotides line up with TRBD2. V trimming: 0 bases; J trimming: 7 bases; junction bases outside the gene matches: 7. CDR1 and CDR2 (germline): MNHEY, SVGEGT. The CDR3 has 17 residues. CDR3 sequence reads: CASSYSALAGGSGELFF. CDR3 DNA: TGTGCCAGCAGTTACTCGGCCCTAGCGGGAGGTAGCGGGGAGCTGTTTTTT.

The V call is TRBV12-3 or TRBV12-4, the J call TRBJ2-7; a weak D match, TRBD1 (7 bases). The length of the CDR3 is 13 residues. V lost 6 bases and J lost 0, with 9 bases in between. In DNA, the CDR3 is TGTGCCAGCAGGCGGGACAGCTCCTACGAGCAGTACTTC. It yields the protein CASRRDSSYEQYF.

The rearrangement links TRBV6-2 or TRBV6-3 to TRBJ2-2; 11 bases map to TRBD2. The CDR3 loop spans 16 amino acids. Per germline, CDR1 MNHEY and CDR2 SVGEGT. Trimming at V came to 6 bases and at J to 7 bases, leaving 10 bases not matched to a gene. The CDR3, as DNA: TGTGCCAGCAGCCAAACTAGCGGGGGAACGTTCGGGGAGCTGTTTTTT. Translated, it gives CASSQTSGGTFGELFF.

The V call is TRBV10-3, the J call TRBJ2-1; 15 positions match TRBD2. Germline V gene lookup returns CDR1 ENHRY and CDR2 SYGVKD. The V and J ends lost 5 bases and 7 bases, in that order; junction bases with no gene match: 3. This CDR3 region has 15 residues. The DNA for the CDR3 is TGTGCCATCAGTAAGGGACTAGCGGGAGGAAATGAGCAGTTCTTC. Translated: CAISKGLAGGNEQFF.

This rearrangement joins TRBV18 to TRBJ1-1; TRBD1 matches 7 bases. The CDR3 loop spans 14 amino acids. The germline V gene encodes CDR1 KGHSH and CDR2 LQKENI. The V segment lost 2 bases and the J segment 5 bases; nucleotides outside the gene matches: 5. Here the CDR3 DNA reads TGTGCCAGCTCACCAAGGAACAGGGGTACTGAAGCTTTCTTT. Residues: CASSPRNRGTEAFF.

This clone was picked up one time. The chain recombines TRBV6-5 with TRBJ2-7; 7 bases are shared with TRBD1. This CDR3 is 14 amino acids long. Trimming at V came to 5 bases and at J to 4 bases, leaving 8 bases not matched to a gene. Germline V CDR1 and CDR2: MNHEY, SVGAGI. The chain's CDR3 is CASSPDRFTYEQYF. CDR3 sequence (DNA): TGTGCCAGCAGTCCGGACAGGTTTACTTACGAGCAGTACTTC.